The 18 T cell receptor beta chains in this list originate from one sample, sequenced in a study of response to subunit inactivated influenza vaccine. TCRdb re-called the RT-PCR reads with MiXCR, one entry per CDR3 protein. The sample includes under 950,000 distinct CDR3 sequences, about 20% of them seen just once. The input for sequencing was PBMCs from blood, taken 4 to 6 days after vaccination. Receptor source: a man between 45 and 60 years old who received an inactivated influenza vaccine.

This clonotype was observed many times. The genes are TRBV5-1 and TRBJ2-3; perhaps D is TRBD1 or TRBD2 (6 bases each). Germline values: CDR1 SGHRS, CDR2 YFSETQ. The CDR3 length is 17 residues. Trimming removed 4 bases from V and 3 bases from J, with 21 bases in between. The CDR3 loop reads CASSPELGGIDTDTQYF. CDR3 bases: TGCGCCAGCAGCCCGGAGTTGGGGGGCATTGATACAGATACGCAGTATTTT.

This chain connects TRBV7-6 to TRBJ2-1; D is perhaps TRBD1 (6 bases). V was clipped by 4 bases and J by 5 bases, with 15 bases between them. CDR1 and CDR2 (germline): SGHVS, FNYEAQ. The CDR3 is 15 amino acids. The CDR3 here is CASSSNRVQDNEQFF. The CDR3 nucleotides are TGTGCCAGCAGCTCGAACAGGGTGCAGGACAATGAGCAGTTCTTC.

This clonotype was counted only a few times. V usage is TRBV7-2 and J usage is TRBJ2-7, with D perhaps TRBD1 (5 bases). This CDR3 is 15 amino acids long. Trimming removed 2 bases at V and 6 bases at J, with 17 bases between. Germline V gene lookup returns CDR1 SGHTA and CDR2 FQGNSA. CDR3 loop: CASSLNQGTVGEQYF. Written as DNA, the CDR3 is TGTGCCAGCAGCTTAAATCAGGGCACAGTCGGCGAGCAGTACTTC.

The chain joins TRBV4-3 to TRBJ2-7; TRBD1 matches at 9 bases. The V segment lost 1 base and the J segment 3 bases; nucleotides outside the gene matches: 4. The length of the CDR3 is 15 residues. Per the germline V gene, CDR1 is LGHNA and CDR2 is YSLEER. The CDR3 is CASSQAGTGHYEQYF. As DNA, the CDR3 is TGCGCCAGCAGCCAAGCCGGGACAGGGCACTACGAGCAGTACTTC.

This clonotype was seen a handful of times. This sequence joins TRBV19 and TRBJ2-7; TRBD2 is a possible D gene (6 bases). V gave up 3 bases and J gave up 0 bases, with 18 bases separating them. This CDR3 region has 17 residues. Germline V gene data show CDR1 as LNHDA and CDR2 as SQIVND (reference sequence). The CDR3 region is CASSIPSGRGNSYEQYF. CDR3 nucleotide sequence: TGTGCCAGTAGTATCCCCTCAGGGCGCGGGAACTCCTACGAGCAGTACTTC. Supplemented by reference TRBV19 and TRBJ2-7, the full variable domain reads DGGITQSPKYLFRKEGQNVTLSCEQNLNHDAMYWYRQDPGQGLRLIYYSQIVNDFQKGDIAEGYSVSREKKESFPLTVTSAQKNPTAFYLCASSIPSGRGNSYEQYFGPGTRLTVT.

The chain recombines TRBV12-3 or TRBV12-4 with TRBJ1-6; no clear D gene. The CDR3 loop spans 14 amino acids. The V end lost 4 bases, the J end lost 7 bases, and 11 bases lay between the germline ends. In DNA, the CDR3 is TGTGCCAGCAGTTCGGTCGGAAGGAATTCACCCCTCCACTTT. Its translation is CASSSVGRNSPLHF.

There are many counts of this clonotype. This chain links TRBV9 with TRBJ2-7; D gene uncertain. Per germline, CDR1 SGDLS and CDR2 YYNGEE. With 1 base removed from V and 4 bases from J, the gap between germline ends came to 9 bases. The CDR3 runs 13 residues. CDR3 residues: CASSVIPGYEQYF. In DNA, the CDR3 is TGTGCCAGCAGCGTAATACCCGGGTACGAGCAGTACTTC.

The CDR3 is CAISPGQGFETQYF. The CDR3 region has the DNA TGTGCCATCAGCCCTGGACAGGGATTCGAGACCCAGTACTTC. This chain joins TRBV28 and TRBJ2-5; 8 nucleotides align to TRBD1. CDR3 size: 14 residues. V gave up 10 bases and J gave up 5 bases; unmatched junction bases: 12. Germline V gene lookup returns CDR1 MDHEN and CDR2 SYDVKM.

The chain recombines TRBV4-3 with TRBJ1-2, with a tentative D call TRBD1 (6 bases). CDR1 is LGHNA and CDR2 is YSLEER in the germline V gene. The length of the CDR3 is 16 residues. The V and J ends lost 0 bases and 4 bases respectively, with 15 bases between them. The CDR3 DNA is TGCGCCAGCAGCCAAGAGAGGACAGCCGGCATCTATGGCTACACCTTC. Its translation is CASSQERTAGIYGYTF.

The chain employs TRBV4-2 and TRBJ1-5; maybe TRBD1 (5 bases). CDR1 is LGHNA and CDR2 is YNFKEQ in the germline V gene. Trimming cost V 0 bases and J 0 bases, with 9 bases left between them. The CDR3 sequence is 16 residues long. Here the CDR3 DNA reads TGTGCCAGCAGCCAAGATGGGCAGGGTAGCAATCAGCCCCAGCATTTT. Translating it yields CASSQDGQGSNQPQHF.

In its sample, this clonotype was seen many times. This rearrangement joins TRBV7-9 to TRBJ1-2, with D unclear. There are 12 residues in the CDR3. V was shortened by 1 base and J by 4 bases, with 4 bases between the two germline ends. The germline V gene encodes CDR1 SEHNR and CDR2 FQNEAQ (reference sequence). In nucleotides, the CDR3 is TGTGCCAGCAGCTTAGATCGCTATGGCTACACCTTC. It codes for CASSLDRYGYTF.

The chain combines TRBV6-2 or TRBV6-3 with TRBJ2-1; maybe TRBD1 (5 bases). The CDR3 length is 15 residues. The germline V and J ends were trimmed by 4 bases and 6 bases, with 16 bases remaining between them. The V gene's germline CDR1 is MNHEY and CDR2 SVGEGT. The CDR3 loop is CASSSTGAQGNEQFF. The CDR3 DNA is TGTGCCAGCAGTTCAACCGGCGCCCAGGGCAATGAGCAGTTCTTC.

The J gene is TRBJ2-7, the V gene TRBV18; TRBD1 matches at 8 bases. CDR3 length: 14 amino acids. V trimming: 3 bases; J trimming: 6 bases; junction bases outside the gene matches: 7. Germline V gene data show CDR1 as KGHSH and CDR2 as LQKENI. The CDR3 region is CASSPSDRVGEQYF. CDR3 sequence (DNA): TGTGCCAGCTCACCCTCGGACAGGGTAGGCGAGCAGTACTTC. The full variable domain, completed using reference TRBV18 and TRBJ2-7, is NAGVMQNPRHLVRRRGQEARLRCSPMKGHSHVYWYRQLPEEGLKFMVYLQKENIIDESGMPKERFSAEFPKEGPSILRIQQVVRGDSAAYFCASSPSDRVGEQYFGPGTRLTVT.

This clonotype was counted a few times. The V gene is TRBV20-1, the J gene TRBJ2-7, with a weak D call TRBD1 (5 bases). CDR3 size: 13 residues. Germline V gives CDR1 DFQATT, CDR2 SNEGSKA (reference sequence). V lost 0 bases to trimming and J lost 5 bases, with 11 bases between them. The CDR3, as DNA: TGCAGTGCTAGAGATCGACAGTCCCACGAGCAGTACTTC. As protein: CSARDRQSHEQYF.

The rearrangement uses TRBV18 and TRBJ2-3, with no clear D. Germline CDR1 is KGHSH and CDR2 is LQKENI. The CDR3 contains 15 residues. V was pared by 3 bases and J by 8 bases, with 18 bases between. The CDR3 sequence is CASSPPSQPASTQYF. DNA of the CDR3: TGTGCCAGCTCACCTCCCTCCCAACCGGCGAGTACGCAGTATTTT.

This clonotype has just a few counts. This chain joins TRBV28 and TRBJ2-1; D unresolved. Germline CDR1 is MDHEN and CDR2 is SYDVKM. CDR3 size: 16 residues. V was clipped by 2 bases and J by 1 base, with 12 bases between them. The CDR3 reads CASSLGISLSYNEQFF. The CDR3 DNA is TGTGCCAGCAGTTTAGGAATTTCCTTATCCTACAATGAGCAGTTCTTC.

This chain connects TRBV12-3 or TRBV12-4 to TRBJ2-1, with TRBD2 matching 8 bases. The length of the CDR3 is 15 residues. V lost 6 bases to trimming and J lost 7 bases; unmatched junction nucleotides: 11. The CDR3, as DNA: TGTGCCAGCAGCTCCCCGGGACTAGGTTCAAATGAGCAGTTCTTC. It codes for CASSSPGLGSNEQFF.

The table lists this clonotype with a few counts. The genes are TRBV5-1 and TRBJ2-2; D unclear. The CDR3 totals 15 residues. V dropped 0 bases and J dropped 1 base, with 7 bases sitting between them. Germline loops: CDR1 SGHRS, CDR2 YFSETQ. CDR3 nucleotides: TGCGCCAGCAGCTTGGGATATCAGAACACCGGGGAGCTGTTTTTT. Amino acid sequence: CASSLGYQNTGELFF.